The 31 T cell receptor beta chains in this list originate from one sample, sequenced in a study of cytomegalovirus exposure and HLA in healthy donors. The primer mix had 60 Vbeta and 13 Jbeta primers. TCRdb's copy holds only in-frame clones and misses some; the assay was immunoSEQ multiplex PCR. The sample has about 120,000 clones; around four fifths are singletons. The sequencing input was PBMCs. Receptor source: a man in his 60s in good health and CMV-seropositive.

The CDR3 DNA reads TGTGCCAGCAGCTTGGGGGGGACAGGGGGTGACTATGGCTACACCTTC. Its protein product is CASSLGGTGGDYGYTF. V usage is TRBV5-4 and J usage is TRBJ1-2; 11 bases align to TRBD1. Trimming took 0 bases from V and 3 from J; bases not matched to a gene: 4. CDR1 is SGHNT and CDR2 is YYREEE in the germline V gene (reference sequence). The CDR3 totals 16 residues.

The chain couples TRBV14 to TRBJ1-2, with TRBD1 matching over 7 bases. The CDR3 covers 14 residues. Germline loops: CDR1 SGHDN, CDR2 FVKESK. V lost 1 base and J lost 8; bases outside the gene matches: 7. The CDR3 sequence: CASSQADRDKGYTF. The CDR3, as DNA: TGTGCCAGCAGCCAAGCTGACAGGGACAAAGGCTACACCTTC.

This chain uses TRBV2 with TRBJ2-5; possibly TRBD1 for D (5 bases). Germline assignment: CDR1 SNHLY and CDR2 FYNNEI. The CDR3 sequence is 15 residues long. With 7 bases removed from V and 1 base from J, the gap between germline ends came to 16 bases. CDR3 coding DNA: TGTGCCAGCACGACCTTAAGACAGCTCCAAGAGACCCAGTACTTC. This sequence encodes CASTTLRQLQETQYF.

The DNA of the CDR3 is TGTGCCATCAGTGAAGGGCGGGAGTGGGTCACAGATACGCAGTATTTT. Protein sequence: CAISEGREWVTDTQYF. This rearrangement joins TRBV10-3 to TRBJ2-3; 7 nucleotides match TRBD2. The germline CDR1 and CDR2 sequences are ENHRY and SYGVKD. This CDR3 comprises 16 residues. V gave up 3 bases and J gave up 2 bases; unmatched junction bases: 8.

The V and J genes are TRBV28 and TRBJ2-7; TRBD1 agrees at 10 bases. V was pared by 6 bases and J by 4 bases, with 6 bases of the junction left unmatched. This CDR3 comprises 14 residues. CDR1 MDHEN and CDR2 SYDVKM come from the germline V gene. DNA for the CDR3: TGTGCCAGCAGAAACCCGGGACAGGGGTACGAGCAGTACTTC. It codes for CASRNPGQGYEQYF.

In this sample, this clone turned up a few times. CDR3 amino acids: CAWSGGAGNEKLFF. DNA of the CDR3: TGTGCCTGGAGTGGCGGGGCCGGGAATGAAAAACTGTTTTTT. This sequence joins TRBV30 and TRBJ1-4; maybe TRBD1 (5 bases). The CDR3 is made up of 14 amino acids. Per germline, CDR1 GTSNPN and CDR2 SVGIG (reference sequence). The V gene lost 1 base and the J gene lost 5 bases, with 11 bases spanning the gap. Complete variable domain (other parts from reference TRBV30 and TRBJ1-4): SQTIHQWPATLVQPVGSPLSLECTVEGTSNPNLYWYRQAAGRGLQLLFYSVGIGQISSEVPQNLSASRPQDRQFILSSKKLLLSDSGFYLCAWSGGAGNEKLFFGSGTQLSVL.

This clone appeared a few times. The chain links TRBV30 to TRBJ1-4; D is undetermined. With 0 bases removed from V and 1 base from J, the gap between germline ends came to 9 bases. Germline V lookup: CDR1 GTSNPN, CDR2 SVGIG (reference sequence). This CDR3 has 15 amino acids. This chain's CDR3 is CAWSVTSLTNEKLFF. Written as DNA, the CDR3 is TGTGCCTGGAGTGTTACGAGTTTAACTAATGAAAAACTGTTTTTT.

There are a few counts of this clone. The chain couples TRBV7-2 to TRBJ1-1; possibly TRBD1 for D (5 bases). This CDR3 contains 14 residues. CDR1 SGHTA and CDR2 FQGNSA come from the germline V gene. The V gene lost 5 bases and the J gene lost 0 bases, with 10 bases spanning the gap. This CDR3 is CASSPDSLNTEAFF. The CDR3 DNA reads TGTGCCAGCAGCCCCGACAGCTTGAACACTGAAGCTTTCTTT.

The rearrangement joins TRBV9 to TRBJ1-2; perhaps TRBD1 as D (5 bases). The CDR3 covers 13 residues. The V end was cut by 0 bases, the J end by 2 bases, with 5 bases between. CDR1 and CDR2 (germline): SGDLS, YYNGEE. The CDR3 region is CASSVEGNYGYTF. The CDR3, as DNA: TGTGCCAGCAGCGTAGAGGGGAACTATGGCTACACCTTC.

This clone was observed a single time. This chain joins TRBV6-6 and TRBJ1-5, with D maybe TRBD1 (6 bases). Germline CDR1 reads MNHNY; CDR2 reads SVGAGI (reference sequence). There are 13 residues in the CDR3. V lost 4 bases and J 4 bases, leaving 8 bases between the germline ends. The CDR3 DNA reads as TGTGCCAGCAGTTTGGACAGTAATCAGCCCCAGCATTTT. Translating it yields CASSLDSNQPQHF.

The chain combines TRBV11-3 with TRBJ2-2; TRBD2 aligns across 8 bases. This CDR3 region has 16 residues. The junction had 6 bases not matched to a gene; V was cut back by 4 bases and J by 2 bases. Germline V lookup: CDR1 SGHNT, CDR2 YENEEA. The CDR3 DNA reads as TGTGCCAGCAGCTCCCTAGCGGGCGTTAACACCGGGGAGCTGTTTTTT. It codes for CASSSLAGVNTGELFF.

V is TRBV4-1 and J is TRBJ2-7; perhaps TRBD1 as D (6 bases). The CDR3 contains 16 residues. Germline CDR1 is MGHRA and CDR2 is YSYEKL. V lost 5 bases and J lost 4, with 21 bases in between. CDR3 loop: CASSYGAQGNFYEQYF. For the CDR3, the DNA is TGCGCCAGCAGCTACGGGGCACAGGGCAATTTTTACGAGCAGTACTTC.

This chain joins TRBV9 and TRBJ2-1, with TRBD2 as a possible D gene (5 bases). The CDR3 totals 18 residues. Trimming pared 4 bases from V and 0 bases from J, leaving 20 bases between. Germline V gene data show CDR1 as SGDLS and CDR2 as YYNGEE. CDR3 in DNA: TGTGCCAGCAGCCCCCGGATTTCGGGGTTCAGCTCCTACAATGAGCAGTTCTTC. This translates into CASSPRISGFSSYNEQFF.

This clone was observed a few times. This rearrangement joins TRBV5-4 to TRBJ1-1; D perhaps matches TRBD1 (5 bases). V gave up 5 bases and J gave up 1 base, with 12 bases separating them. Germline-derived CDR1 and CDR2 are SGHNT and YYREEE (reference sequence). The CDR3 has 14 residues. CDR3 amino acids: CASSARTSNTEAFF. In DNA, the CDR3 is TGTGCCAGCAGTGCCAGGACATCGAACACTGAAGCTTTCTTT. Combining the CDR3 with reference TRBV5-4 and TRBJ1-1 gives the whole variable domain ETGVTQSPTHLIKTRGQQVTLRCSSQSGHNTVSWYQQALGQGPQFIFQYYREEENGRGNFPPRFSGLQFPNYSSELNVNALELDDSALYLCASSARTSNTEAFFGQGTRLTVV.

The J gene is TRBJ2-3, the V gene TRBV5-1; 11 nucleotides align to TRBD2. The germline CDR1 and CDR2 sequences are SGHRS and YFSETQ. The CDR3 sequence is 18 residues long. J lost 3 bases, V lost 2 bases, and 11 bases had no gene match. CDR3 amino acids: CASSFRLAGLSGTDTQYF. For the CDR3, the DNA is TGCGCCAGCAGCTTTCGACTAGCGGGACTCTCCGGGACAGATACGCAGTATTTT.

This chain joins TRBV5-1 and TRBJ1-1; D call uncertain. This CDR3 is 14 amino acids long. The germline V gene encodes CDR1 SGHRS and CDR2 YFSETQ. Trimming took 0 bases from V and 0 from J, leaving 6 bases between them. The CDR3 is CASSLDSLNTEAFF. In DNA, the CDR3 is TGCGCCAGCAGCTTGGACAGTTTGAACACTGAAGCTTTCTTT.

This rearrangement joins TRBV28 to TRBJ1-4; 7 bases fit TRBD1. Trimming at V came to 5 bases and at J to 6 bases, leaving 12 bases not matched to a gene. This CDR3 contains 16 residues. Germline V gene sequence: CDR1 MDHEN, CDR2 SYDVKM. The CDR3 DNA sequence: TGTGCCAGCAGTCCTACCGGGACAGTGCGGCATGAAAAACTGTTTTTT. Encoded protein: CASSPTGTVRHEKLFF.

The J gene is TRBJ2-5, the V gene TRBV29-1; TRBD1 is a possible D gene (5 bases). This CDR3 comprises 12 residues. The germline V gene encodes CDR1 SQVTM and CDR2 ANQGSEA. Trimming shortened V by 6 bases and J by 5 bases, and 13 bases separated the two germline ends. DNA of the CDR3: TGCAGCGTCGAGGTAGGGGCGGAGACCCAGTACTTC. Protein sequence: CSVEVGAETQYF.

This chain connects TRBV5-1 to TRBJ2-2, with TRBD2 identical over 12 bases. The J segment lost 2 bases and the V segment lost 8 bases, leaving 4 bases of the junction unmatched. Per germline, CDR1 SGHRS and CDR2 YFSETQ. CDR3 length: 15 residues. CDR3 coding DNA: TGCGCCAGTATGACTAGCGGGGGAAACACCGGGGAGCTGTTTTTT. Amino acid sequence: CASMTSGGNTGELFF. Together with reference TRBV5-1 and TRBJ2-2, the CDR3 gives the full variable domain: KAGVTQTPRYLIKTRGQQVTLSCSPISGHRSVSWYQQTPGQGLQFLFEYFSETQRNKGNFPGRFSGRQFSNSRSEMNVSTLELGDSALYLCASMTSGGNTGELFFGEGSRLTVL.

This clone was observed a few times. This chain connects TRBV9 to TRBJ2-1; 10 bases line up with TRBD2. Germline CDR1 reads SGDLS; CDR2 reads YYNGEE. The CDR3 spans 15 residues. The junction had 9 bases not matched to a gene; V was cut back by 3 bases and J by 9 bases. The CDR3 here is CASSASGSRYGEQFF. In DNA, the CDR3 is TGTGCCAGCAGCGCTAGCGGGAGTCGGTATGGTGAGCAGTTCTTC.

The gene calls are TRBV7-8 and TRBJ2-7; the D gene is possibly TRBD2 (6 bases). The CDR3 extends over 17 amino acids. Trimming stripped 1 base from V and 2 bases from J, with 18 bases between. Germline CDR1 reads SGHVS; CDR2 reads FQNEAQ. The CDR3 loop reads CASSLGGVGNRAYEQYF. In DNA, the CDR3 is TGTGCCAGCAGCTTAGGGGGGGTTGGGAACCGGGCCTACGAGCAGTACTTC.

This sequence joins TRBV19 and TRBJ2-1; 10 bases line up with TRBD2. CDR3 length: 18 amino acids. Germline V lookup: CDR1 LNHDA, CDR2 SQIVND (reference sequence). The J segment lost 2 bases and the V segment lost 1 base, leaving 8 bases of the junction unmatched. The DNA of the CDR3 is TGTGCCAGTAGTATAGGAAGGAGCGGGAGGGTAACCTACAATGAGCAGTTCTTC. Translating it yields CASSIGRSGRVTYNEQFF.

This CDR3 is CAFGTGGWDTEAFF. DNA for the CDR3: TGTGCCTTTGGGACAGGGGGATGGGACACTGAAGCTTTCTTT. This chain connects TRBV30 to TRBJ1-1; the match to TRBD1 covers 11 bases. CDR1 and CDR2 from the germline V gene are GTSNPN and SVGIG (reference sequence). Trimming removed 7 bases from V and 3 bases from J; junction bases left unmatched: 7. This CDR3 is 14 amino acids long. The full variable domain, rest sourced from reference TRBV30 and TRBJ1-1, is SQTIHQWPATLVQPVGSPLSLECTVEGTSNPNLYWYRQAAGRGLQLLFYSVGIGQISSEVPQNLSASRPQDRQFILSSKKLLLSDSGFYLCAFGTGGWDTEAFFGQGTRLTVV.

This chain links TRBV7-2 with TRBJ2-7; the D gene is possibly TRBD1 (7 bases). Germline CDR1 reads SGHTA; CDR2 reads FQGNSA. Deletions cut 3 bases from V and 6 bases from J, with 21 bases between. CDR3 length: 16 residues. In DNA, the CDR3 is TGTGCCAGCAGCTTTTCCCCGGCAGGGGGGCGTCGCGAGCAGTACTTC. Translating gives CASSFSPAGGRREQYF.

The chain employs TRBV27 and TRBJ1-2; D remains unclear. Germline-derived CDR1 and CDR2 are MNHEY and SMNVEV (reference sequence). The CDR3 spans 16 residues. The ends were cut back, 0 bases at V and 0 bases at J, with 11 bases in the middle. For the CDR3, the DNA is TGTGCCAGCAGTTTATCTTGGCGGCCAGCTAACTATGGCTACACCTTC. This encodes CASSLSWRPANYGYTF.

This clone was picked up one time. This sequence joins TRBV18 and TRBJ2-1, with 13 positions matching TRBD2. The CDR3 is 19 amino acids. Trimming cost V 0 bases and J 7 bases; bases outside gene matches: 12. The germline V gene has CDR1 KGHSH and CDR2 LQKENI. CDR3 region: CASSPPTSGGRNPLNEQFF. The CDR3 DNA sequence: TGTGCCAGCTCACCACCGACTAGCGGGGGGCGGAACCCTCTTAATGAGCAGTTCTTC.

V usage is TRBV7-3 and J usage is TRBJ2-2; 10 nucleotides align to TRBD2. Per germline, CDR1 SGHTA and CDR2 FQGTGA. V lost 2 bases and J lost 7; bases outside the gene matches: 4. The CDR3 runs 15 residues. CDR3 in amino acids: CASSLLAGDLGELFF. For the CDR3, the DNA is TGTGCCAGCAGCTTACTAGCGGGAGACCTCGGGGAGCTGTTTTTT.

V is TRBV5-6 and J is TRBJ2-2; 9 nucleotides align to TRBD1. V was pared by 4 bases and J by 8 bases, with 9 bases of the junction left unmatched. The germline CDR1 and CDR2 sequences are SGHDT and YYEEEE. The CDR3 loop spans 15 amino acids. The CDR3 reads CASSPGQGALGELFF. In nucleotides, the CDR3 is TGTGCCAGCAGCCCGGGACAGGGTGCTTTAGGGGAGCTGTTTTTT.

CDR3 sequence reads: CASTRDRGFTYEQYF. The CDR3 DNA reads as TGTGCCAGCACCCGAGACAGGGGATTCACCTACGAGCAGTACTTC. This chain links TRBV28 with TRBJ2-7; 8 bases fit TRBD1. There are 15 residues in the CDR3. Germline assignment: CDR1 MDHEN and CDR2 SYDVKM. V lost 7 bases and J lost 2; bases outside the gene matches: 10.

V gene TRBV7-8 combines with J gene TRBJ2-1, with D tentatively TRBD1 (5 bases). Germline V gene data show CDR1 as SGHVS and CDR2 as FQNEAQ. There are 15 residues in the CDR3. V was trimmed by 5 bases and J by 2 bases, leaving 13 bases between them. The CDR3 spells CASSVQGRTYNEQFF. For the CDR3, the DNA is TGTGCCAGCAGCGTTCAGGGTCGCACCTACAATGAGCAGTTCTTC. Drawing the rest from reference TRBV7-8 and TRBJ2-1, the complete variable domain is GAGVSQSPRYKVAKRGQDVALRCDPISGHVSLFWYQQALGQGPEFLTYFQNEAQLDKSGLPSDRFFAERPEGSVSTLKIQRTQQEDSAVYLCASSVQGRTYNEQFFGPGTRLTVL.

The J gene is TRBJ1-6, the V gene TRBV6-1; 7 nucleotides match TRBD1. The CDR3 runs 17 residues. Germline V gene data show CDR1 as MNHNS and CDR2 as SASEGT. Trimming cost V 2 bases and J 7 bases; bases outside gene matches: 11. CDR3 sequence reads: CASSEFGQDLMNSPLHF. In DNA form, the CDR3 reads TGTGCCAGCAGTGAATTCGGACAGGATCTAATGAATTCACCCCTCCACTTT.